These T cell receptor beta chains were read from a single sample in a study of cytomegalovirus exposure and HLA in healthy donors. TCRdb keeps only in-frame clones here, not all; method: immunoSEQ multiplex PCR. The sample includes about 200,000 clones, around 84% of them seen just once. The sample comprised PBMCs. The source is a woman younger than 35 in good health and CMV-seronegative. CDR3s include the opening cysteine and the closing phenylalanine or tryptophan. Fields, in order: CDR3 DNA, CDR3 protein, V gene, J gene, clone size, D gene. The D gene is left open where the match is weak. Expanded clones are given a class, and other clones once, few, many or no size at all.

TGTGCCAGCAGCCCGTTACAGAATTCCTACGAGCAGTACTTC	CASSPLQNSYEQYF	TRBV5-4	TRBJ2-7	NA	NA
TGTGCCAGCTCACCCACTAGTGAGGGCGAGCAGTACTTC	CASSPTSEGEQYF	TRBV18	TRBJ2-7	NA	NA
TGCGCCAGCAGATCCGACAGCACCTTCTCCTACGAGCAGTACTTC	CASRSDSTFSYEQYF	TRBV5-1	TRBJ2-7	NA	NA
TGTGCCAGCAGCCTACTAGGGAGCTCCTACAATGAGCAGTTCTTC	CASSLLGSSYNEQFF	TRBV27	TRBJ2-1	NA	NA
TGTGCCAGGGAAGGGGGCACGCCCAGGGAGCAGTTCTTC	CAREGGTPREQFF	TRBV2	TRBJ2-1	NA	TRBD1
TGTGCCAGCAGTGAATACCGCGGGAGATCGAATGAGCAGTTCTTC	CASSEYRGRSNEQFF	TRBV25-1	TRBJ2-1	NA	TRBD2
TGTGCCAGCAGCCCGGGACAGGGTGGGTGGTCCCAGCATTTT	CASSPGQGGWSQHF	TRBV28	TRBJ1-5	few	TRBD1
TGTGCCAGCAGTTTAGGGTCGGGGAGTGAATACGAGCAGTACTTC	CASSLGSGSEYEQYF	TRBV27	TRBJ2-7	NA	NA
TGTGCCAGCAGCCCGACAGGGGAAGTCAATCAGCCCCAGCATTTT	CASSPTGEVNQPQHF	TRBV7-9	TRBJ1-5	NA	TRBD1
TGTGCCAGCGGGGGGATAAGCACAGATACGCAGTATTTT	CASGGISTDTQYF	TRBV11-2	TRBJ2-3	NA	NA
TGTGCCAGCAGCTTAGGCGGGAGGGTTCGGTTCTTC	CASSLGGRVRFF	TRBV7-2	TRBJ2-1	NA	TRBD2
TGTGCCAGCGAACGTGGACTAGCGGGGGGGAACACCGGGGAGCTGTTTTTT	CASERGLAGGNTGELFF	TRBV9	TRBJ2-2	NA	TRBD2
TGTGCCAGCAGCGCCCCGGGACTAGCGTCGGGCACAGATACGCAGTATTTT	CASSAPGLASGTDTQYF	TRBV9	TRBJ2-3	NA	TRBD2
TGTGCCAGCAGAAGCGGAGAGCAGTTCTTC	CASRSGEQFF	TRBV2	TRBJ2-1	NA	NA
TGTGCCAGCAGCCGGACAGGGTTGAATCAGCCCCAGCATTTT	CASSRTGLNQPQHF	TRBV6-5	TRBJ1-5	few	TRBD1
TGTGCCAGTAGTAGGACAGGGGAAAACACTGAAGCTTTCTTT	CASSRTGENTEAFF	TRBV19	TRBJ1-1	few	TRBD1
TGTGCCTGGACCCCGGGGACTAGCGGGACTACCGGGGAGCTGTTTTTT	CAWTPGTSGTTGELFF	TRBV30	TRBJ2-2	NA	TRBD2
TGTGCCAGCAGCCAGCTTAGCGGGGGATCAACTGAGCAGTTCTTC	CASSQLSGGSTEQFF	TRBV14	TRBJ2-1	NA	TRBD2
TGCAGCGTTGCGTCCTTGCCGGGACAGGGGAGCAATCAGCCCCAGCATTTT	CSVASLPGQGSNQPQHF	TRBV29-1	TRBJ1-5	NA	TRBD1
TGTGCCTGGAGTCTTGGACAGGGACGAGAGACCCAGTACTTC	CAWSLGQGRETQYF	TRBV30	TRBJ2-5	NA	TRBD1
TGTGCCAGCAGTGAGAACCCGGGCGGAGGCAGGGGTGGGTCGGGGAATACGCAGTATTTT	CASSENPGGGRGGSGNTQYF	TRBV6-1	TRBJ2-3	NA	NA
TGTGCCAGTAGTATAGCTCTGCTAAACACTGAAGCTTTCTTT	CASSIALLNTEAFF	TRBV19	TRBJ1-1	NA	NA
TGCGCCAGCAGCTTGGGGCCCACTACGAATTCACCCCTCCACTTT	CASSLGPTTNSPLHF	TRBV5-1	TRBJ1-6	NA	NA
TGTGCCAGTGGGCTTCAGGGGAGAAACTATGGCTACACCTTC	CASGLQGRNYGYTF	TRBV19	TRBJ1-2	NA	NA
TGTGCCAGCAGTTTCCAGGCAGGAGGAAATCAGCCCCAGCATTTT	CASSFQAGGNQPQHF	TRBV27	TRBJ1-5	NA	NA
TGCGCCAGCAGCCAAGTGGCGGGTCAACCCTACAATGAGCAGTTCTTC	CASSQVAGQPYNEQFF	TRBV4-1	TRBJ2-1	NA	NA
TGTGCCAGCAGCTTAGCTAGCGGGAGATACGAGCAGTACTTC	CASSLASGRYEQYF	TRBV5-6	TRBJ2-7	NA	TRBD2
TGTGCCAGCAGTCGTGATACTTCCTATAATTCACCCCTCCACTTT	CASSRDTSYNSPLHF	TRBV6-6	TRBJ1-6	NA	NA
TGTGCCAGCAGCCCTCAACAGGGTTGGGACACTGAAGCTTTCTTT	CASSPQQGWDTEAFF	TRBV11-2	TRBJ1-1	NA	NA
TGTGCCAGCAGCTTGGGACAGATCGATACGCAGTATTTT	CASSLGQIDTQYF	TRBV5-4	TRBJ2-3	NA	NA
TGTGCCAGCAGCTTGGGGGTAACAGCTGAAGCTTTCTTT	CASSLGVTAEAFF	TRBV5-6	TRBJ1-1	NA	NA
TGCGCCAGCAGGGAATTACCGGGACAGGGGGCTAGGTTTTTT	CASRELPGQGARFF	TRBV10-1	TRBJ1-4	few	TRBD1
TGTGCCAGCAGTTTATTGCCCAGGGGGTTGACTGAAGCTTTCTTT	CASSLLPRGLTEAFF	TRBV28	TRBJ1-1	NA	TRBD1
TGTGCCAGCAGTTTATCCGTAGCGGGAGGGTCCACAGATACGCAGTATTTT	CASSLSVAGGSTDTQYF	TRBV28	TRBJ2-3	NA	TRBD2